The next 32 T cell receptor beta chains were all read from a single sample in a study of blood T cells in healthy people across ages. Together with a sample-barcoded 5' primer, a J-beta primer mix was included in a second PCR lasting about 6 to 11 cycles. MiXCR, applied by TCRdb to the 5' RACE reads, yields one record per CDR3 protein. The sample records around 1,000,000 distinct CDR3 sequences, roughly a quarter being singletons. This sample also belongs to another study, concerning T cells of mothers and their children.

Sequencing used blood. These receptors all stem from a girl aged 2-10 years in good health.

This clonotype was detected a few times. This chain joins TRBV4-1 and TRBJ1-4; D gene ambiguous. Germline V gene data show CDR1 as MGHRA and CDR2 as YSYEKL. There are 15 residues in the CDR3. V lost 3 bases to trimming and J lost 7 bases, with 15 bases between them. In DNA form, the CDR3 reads TGCGCCAGCAGCCAGGGTTTCGCGGGTACTGAAAAACTGTTTTTT. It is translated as CASSQGFAGTEKLFF.

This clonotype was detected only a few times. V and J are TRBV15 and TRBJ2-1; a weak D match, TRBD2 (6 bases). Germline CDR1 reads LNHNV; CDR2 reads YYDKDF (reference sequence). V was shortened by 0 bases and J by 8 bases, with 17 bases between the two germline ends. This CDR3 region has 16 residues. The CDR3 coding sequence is TGTGCCACCAGCAGAGAAGGACGGGGGTGGTATGATGAGCAGTTCTTC. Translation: CATSREGRGWYDEQFF. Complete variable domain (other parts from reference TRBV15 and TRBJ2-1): DAMVIQNPRYQVTQFGKPVTLSCSQTLNHNVMYWYQQKSSQAPKLLFHYYDKDFNNEADTPDNFQSRRPNTSFCFLDIRSPGLGDTAMYLCATSREGRGWYDEQFFGPGTRLTVL.

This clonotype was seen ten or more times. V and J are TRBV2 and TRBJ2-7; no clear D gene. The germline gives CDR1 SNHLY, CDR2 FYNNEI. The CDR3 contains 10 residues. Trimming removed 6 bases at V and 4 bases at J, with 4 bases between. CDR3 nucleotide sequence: TGTGCCAGCAGCTTTTACGAGCAGTACTTC. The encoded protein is CASSFYEQYF.

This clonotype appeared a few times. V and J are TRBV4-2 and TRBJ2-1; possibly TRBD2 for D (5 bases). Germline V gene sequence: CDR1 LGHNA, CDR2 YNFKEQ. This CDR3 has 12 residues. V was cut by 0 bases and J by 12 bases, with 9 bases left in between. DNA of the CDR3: TGTGCCAGCAGCCAAGAGCGGGCAAGGCAGTTCTTC. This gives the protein CASSQERARQFF.

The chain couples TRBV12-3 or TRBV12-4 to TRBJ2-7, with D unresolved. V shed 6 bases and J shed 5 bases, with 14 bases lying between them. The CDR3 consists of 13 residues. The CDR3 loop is CASSADMSNEQYF. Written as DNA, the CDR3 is TGTGCCAGCAGCGCCGATATGAGCAACGAGCAGTACTTC.

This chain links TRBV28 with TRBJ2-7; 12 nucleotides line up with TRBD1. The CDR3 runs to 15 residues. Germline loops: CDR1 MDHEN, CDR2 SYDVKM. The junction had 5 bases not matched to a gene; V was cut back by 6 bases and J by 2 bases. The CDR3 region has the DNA TGTGCCAGCAGCTCGGGACAGGGGGCACCCTACGAGCAGTACTTC. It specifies CASSSGQGAPYEQYF.

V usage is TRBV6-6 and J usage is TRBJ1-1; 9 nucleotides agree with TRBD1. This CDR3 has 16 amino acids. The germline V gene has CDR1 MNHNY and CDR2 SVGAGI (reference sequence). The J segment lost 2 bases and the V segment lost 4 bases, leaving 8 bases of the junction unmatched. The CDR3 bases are TGTGCCAGCAGTTCAAATAAGGGACAGGGCAACACTGAAGCTTTCTTT. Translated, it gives CASSSNKGQGNTEAFF.

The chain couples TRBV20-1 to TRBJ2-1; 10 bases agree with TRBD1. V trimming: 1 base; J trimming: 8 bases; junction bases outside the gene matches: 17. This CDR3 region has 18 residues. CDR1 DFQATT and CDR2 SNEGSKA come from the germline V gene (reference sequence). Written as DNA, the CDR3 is TGCAGTGCTAGAGCCCCAGGGCCGGGACAGGGGTTCGGGGATGAGCAGTTCTTC. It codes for CSARAPGPGQGFGDEQFF.

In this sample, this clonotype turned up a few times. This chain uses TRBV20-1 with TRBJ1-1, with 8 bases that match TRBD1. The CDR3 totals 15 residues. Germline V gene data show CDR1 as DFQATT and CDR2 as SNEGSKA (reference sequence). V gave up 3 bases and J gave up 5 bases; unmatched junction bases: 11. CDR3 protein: CSARWAGTGKTEAFF. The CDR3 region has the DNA TGCAGTGCTAGGTGGGCGGGGACAGGAAAAACTGAAGCTTTCTTT.

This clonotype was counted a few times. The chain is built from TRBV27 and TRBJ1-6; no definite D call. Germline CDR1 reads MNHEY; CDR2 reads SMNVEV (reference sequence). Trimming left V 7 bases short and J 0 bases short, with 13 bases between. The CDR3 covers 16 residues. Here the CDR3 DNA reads TGTGCCAGCAAGCCGCGCTCGAGCTCCTATAATTCACCCCTCCACTTT. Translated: CASKPRSSSYNSPLHF.

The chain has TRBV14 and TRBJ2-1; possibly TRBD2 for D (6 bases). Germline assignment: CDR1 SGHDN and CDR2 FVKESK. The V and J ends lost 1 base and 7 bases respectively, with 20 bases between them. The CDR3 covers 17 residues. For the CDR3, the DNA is TGTGCCAGCAGCCAAGTTGGTCGGGGGAGTTCTTGGAATGAGCAGTTCTTC. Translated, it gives CASSQVGRGSSWNEQFF.

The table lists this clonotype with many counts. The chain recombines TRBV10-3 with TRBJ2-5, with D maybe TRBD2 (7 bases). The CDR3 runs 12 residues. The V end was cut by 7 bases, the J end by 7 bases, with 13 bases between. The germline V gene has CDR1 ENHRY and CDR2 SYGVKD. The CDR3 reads CAITEGEGTQYF. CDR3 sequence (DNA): TGTGCCATCACGGAGGGGGAGGGGACCCAGTACTTC.

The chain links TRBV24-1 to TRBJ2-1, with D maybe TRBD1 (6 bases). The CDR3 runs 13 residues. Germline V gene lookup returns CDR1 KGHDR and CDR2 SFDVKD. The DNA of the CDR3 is TGTGCATGCGAAGGGGGTTTATCGAATGAGCAGTTCTTC. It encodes CACEGGLSNEQFF.

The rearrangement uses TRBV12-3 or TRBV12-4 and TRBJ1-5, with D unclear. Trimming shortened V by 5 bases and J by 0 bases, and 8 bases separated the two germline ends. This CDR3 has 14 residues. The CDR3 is CASSPEYSNQPQHF. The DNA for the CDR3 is TGTGCCAGCAGTCCGGAGTATAGCAATCAGCCCCAGCATTTT.

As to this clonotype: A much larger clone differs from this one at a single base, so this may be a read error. CDR3 in DNA: TGTGCCAGCAGCTCAGGGACAGGGAATGGCTACACCTTC. Its protein product is CASSSGTGNGYTF. The chain joins TRBV7-9 to TRBJ1-2, with 9 positions matching TRBD1. CDR1 SEHNR and CDR2 FQNEAQ come from the germline V gene (reference sequence). The CDR3 runs to 13 residues. V shed 4 bases, J shed 6 bases, and the junction held 3 bases outside the gene matches.

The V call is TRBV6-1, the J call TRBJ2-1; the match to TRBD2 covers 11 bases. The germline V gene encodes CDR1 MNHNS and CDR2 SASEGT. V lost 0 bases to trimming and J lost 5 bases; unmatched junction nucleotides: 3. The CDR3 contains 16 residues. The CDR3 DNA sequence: TGTGCCAGCAGTGAAGCGACTAGCGGGACCGACAATGAGCAGTTCTTC. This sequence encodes CASSEATSGTDNEQFF.

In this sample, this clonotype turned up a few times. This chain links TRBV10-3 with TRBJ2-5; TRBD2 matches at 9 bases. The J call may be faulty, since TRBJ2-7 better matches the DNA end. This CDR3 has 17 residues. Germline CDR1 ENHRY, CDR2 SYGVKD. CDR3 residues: CAISEVAGESISYEQYF. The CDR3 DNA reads TGTGCCATCAGTGAGGTAGCGGGAGAGTCTATATCGTACGAGCAGTACTTC.

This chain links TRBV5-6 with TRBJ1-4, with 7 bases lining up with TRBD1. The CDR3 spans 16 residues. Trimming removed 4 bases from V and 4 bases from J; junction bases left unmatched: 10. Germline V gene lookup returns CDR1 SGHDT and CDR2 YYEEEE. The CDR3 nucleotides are TGTGCCAGCAGCGGACCAGGGGGACACCTTAATGAAAAACTGTTTTTT. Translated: CASSGPGGHLNEKLFF.

The CDR3: CASSPIPSGPYQETQYF. The CDR3 nucleotides are TGTGCCAGCAGCCCTATCCCTAGCGGACCTTACCAAGAGACCCAGTACTTC. This chain links TRBV7-9 with TRBJ2-5, with 7 nucleotides matching TRBD2. From germline, CDR1 is SEHNR and CDR2 FQNEAQ (reference sequence). V trimming: 5 bases; J trimming: 0 bases; junction bases outside the gene matches: 12. The CDR3 is 17 residues long.

CDR3 in DNA: TGCGCCAGCAGCCCCCGGGGGACAGGGGATGCCATTCAGTACTTC. It encodes CASSPRGTGDAIQYF. This chain connects TRBV4-3 to TRBJ2-4, with 10 nucleotides matching TRBD1. V trimming: 4 bases; J trimming: 9 bases; junction bases outside the gene matches: 9. The CDR3 contains 15 residues. In germline, CDR1 is LGHNA, CDR2 YSLEER.

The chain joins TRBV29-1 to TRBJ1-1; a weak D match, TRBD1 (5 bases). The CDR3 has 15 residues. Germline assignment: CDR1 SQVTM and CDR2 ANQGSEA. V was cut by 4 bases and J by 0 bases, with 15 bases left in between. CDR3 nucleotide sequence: TGCAGCGTTGTGGGGCGACAGATGATGAACACTGAAGCTTTCTTT. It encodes CSVVGRQMMNTEAFF.

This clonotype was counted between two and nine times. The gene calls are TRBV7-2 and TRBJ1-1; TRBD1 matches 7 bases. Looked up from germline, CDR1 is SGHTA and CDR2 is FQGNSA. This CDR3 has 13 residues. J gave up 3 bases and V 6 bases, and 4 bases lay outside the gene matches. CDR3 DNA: TGTGCCAGCAGGTTACAGGGGTACACTGAAGCTTTCTTT. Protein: CASRLQGYTEAFF.

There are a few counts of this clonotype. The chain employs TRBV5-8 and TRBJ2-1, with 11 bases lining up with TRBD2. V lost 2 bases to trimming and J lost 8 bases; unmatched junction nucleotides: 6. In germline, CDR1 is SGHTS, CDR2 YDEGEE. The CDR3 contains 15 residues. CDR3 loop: CASSLLAGEGDEQFF. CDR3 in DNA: TGTGCCAGCAGCTTACTAGCGGGAGAGGGCGATGAGCAGTTCTTC.

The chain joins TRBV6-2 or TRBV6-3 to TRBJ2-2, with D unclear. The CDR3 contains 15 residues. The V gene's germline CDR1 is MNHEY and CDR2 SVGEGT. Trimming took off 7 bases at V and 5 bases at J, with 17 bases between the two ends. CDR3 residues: CASNQPGGRTGELFF. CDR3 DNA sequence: TGTGCCAGCAACCAGCCCGGTGGACGAACCGGGGAGCTGTTTTTT.

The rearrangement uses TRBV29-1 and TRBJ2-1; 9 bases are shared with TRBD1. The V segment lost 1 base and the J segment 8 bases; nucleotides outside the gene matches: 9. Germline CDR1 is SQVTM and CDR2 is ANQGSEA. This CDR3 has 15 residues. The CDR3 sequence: CSVEVPEQGADEQFF. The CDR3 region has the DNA TGCAGCGTTGAAGTGCCGGAACAGGGGGCCGATGAGCAGTTCTTC.

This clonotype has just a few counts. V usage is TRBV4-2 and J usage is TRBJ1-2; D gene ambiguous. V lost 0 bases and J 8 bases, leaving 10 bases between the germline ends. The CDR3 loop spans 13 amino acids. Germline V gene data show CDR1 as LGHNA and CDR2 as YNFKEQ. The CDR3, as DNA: TGTGCCAGCAGCCAAGATAGCGTACGAGGCTACACCTTC. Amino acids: CASSQDSVRGYTF.

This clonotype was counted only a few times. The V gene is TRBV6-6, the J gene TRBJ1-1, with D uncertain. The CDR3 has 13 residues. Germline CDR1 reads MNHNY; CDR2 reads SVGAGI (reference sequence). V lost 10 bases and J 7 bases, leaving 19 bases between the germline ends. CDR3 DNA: TGTGCCACCGAGACAACCCCTCTACATGAAGCTTTCTTT. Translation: CATETTPLHEAFF.

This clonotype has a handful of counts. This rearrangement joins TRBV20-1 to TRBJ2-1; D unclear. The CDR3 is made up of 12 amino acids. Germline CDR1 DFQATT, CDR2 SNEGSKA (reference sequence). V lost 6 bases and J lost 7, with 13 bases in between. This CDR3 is CSAWSEGNEQFF. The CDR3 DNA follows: TGCAGTGCCTGGTCGGAAGGGAATGAGCAGTTCTTC.

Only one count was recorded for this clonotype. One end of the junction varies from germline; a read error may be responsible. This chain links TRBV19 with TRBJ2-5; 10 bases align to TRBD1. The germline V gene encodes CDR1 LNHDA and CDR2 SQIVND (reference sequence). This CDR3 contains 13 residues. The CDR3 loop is CTSSQTGGETQYF. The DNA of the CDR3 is TGTACCAGTAGTCAGACAGGGGGCGAGACCCAGTACTTC.

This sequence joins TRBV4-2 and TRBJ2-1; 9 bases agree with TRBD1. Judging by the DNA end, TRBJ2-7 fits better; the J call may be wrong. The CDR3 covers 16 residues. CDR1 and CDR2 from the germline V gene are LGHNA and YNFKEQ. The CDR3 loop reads CASSQSRDRATYEQYF. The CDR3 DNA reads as TGTGCCAGCAGCCAATCACGGGACAGGGCAACCTACGAGCAGTACTTC.

Here the CDR3 DNA reads TGCAGTGCTAATACCGGGACCAGGCAGGATGGCTACACCTTC. Translated: CSANTGTRQDGYTF. The chain is built from TRBV20-1 and TRBJ1-2; D possibly corresponds to TRBD1 (5 bases). The CDR3 spans 14 residues. The germline V gene has CDR1 DFQATT and CDR2 SNEGSKA (reference sequence). V was shortened by 4 bases and J by 6 bases, with 18 bases between the two germline ends.

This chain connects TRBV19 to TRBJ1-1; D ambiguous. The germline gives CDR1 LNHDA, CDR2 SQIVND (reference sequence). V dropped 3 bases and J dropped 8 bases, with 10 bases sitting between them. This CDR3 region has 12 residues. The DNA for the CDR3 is TGTGCCAGTAGTATGAGGGAAGCCGAAGCTTTCTTT. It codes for CASSMREAEAFF.